The 29 T cell receptor beta chains listed next were all sequenced from one sample in a study of blood T cell repertoires in COVID-19. Data came from immunoSEQ multiplex PCR; TCRdb stores just in-frame clones and leaves some out. The sample carries 190,000 or so clones, 80% to 90% recorded once. The sample was peripheral blood. The receptors shown here come from a woman younger than 30 who had recovered from COVID-19.

The chain combines TRBV29-1 with TRBJ1-2, with 11 bases fitting TRBD1. The V gene's germline CDR1 is SQVTM and CDR2 ANQGSEA. The V gene end was trimmed by 2 bases and the J gene end by 8 bases; junction bases not matched to a gene: 10. This CDR3 has 15 residues. The CDR3 region is CSVERGTGGSGGYTF. The CDR3 DNA reads as TGCAGCGTTGAACGCGGGACAGGGGGATCGGGAGGCTACACCTTC.

This chain uses TRBV7-2 with TRBJ1-2, with TRBD1 identical over 8 bases. Germline V gene data show CDR1 as SGHTA and CDR2 as FQGNSA. The CDR3 sequence is 13 residues long. Trimming at V came to 4 bases and at J to 4 bases, leaving 2 bases not matched to a gene. CDR3 in amino acids: CASSSGGSYGYTF. CDR3 sequence (DNA): TGTGCCAGCAGCTCAGGGGGCAGCTATGGCTACACCTTC.

The chain has TRBV6-2 or TRBV6-3 and TRBJ2-7; D not resolved. Trimming removed 0 bases from V and 5 bases from J, with 8 bases in between. Germline assignment: CDR1 MNHEY and CDR2 SVGEGT. This CDR3 contains 13 residues. In nucleotides, the CDR3 is TGTGCCAGCAGTTACTCGAACATCCACGAGCAGTACTTC. Translated: CASSYSNIHEQYF.

The chain employs TRBV6-2 or TRBV6-3 and TRBJ1-5; possibly TRBD1 for D (6 bases). This CDR3 comprises 16 residues. In germline, CDR1 is MNHEY, CDR2 SVGEGT. V was shortened by 4 bases and J by 2 bases, with 15 bases between the two germline ends. The CDR3 sequence is CASSSQIDRRNQPQHF. The CDR3 DNA sequence: TGTGCCAGCAGTTCCCAGATCGACAGGCGCAATCAGCCCCAGCATTTT.

The chain combines TRBV6-5 with TRBJ1-1; weak D call: TRBD1 (6 bases). Trimming removed 6 bases at V and 6 bases at J, with 14 bases between. CDR1 and CDR2 (germline): MNHEY, SVGAGI. This CDR3 has 13 amino acids. The CDR3 sequence: CASRDPGQSEAFF. The CDR3 DNA reads TGTGCCAGCAGGGACCCCGGACAGTCTGAAGCTTTCTTT.

The chain uses TRBV4-3 and TRBJ2-7, with 8 bases aligning to TRBD1. CDR1 and CDR2 (germline): LGHNA, YSLEER. The CDR3 covers 16 residues. The trim removed 0 bases at V and 0 bases at J, leaving 4 bases unmatched. The CDR3 loop reads CASSQEDRASSYEQYF. The CDR3 region has the DNA TGCGCCAGCAGCCAAGAGGACAGGGCAAGCTCCTACGAGCAGTACTTC.

This clone was detected once. The gene calls are TRBV5-5 and TRBJ2-2; D possibly corresponds to TRBD2 (5 bases). Trimming pared 1 base from V and 5 bases from J, leaving 12 bases between. Germline assignment: CDR1 SGHKS and CDR2 YYEKEE (reference sequence). The length of the CDR3 is 15 residues. As DNA, the CDR3 is TGTGCCAGCAGCTTGCCCCAAGGGAGTACCGGGGAGCTGTTTTTT. Its translation is CASSLPQGSTGELFF.

The table lists this clone with a few counts. The chain carries TRBV7-9 and TRBJ2-2; D possibly corresponds to TRBD1 (5 bases). Germline lookup yields CDR1 SEHNR and CDR2 FQNEAQ (reference sequence). The V gene lost 4 bases and the J gene lost 4 bases, with 13 bases spanning the gap. The CDR3 runs 15 residues. CDR3 sequence (DNA): TGTGCCAGCAGCTCCAATCTAGGGGTCACCGGGGAGCTGTTTTTT. Translation: CASSSNLGVTGELFF.

This chain links TRBV11-2 with TRBJ1-5, with 10 bases lining up with TRBD1. The V gene end was trimmed by 6 bases and the J gene end by 2 bases; junction bases not matched to a gene: 4. Germline V CDR1 and CDR2: SGHAT, FQNNGV. The CDR3 runs to 15 residues. In nucleotides, the CDR3 is TGTGCCAGCAGTCGTGGGACAGGGGGCAATCAGCCCCAGCATTTT. It codes for CASSRGTGGNQPQHF.

This clone was recorded only once. The chain recombines TRBV29-1 with TRBJ2-1, with D possibly matching TRBD2 (6 bases). CDR1 SQVTM and CDR2 ANQGSEA come from the germline V gene. CDR3 length: 14 residues. V was clipped by 6 bases and J by 8 bases, with 20 bases between them. The CDR3 region is CSVPPGGDSDEQFF. The CDR3 DNA reads TGCAGCGTCCCCCCGGGCGGGGATAGCGATGAGCAGTTCTTC.

The chain joins TRBV5-1 to TRBJ1-6; maybe TRBD1 (6 bases). This CDR3 spans 14 amino acids. Germline V CDR1 and CDR2: SGHRS, YFSETQ. The germline V and J ends were trimmed by 1 base and 9 bases, with 11 bases remaining between them. CDR3 nucleotides: TGCGCCAGCAGCTTGCAGGGGATCAGTTCACCCCTCCACTTT. It yields the protein CASSLQGISSPLHF.

The V gene is TRBV27, the J gene TRBJ1-5; 7 positions match TRBD1. There are 13 residues in the CDR3. Germline loops: CDR1 MNHEY, CDR2 SMNVEV (reference sequence). Trimming cost V 3 bases and J 5 bases; bases outside gene matches: 1. The CDR3: CASSFQGDQPQHF. For the CDR3, the DNA is TGTGCCAGCAGTTTCCAGGGGGATCAGCCCCAGCATTTT.

The CDR3 DNA reads as TGTGCCAGCAGTATCCAGGGAGGCTACGAGCAGTACTTC. It is translated as CASSIQGGYEQYF. The chain carries TRBV7-2 and TRBJ2-7; D is possibly TRBD2 (6 bases). The CDR3 contains 13 residues. The germline V gene has CDR1 SGHTA and CDR2 FQGNSA. Trimming left V 6 bases short and J 3 bases short, with 12 bases between.

V usage is TRBV2 and J usage is TRBJ1-2; 7 positions match TRBD1. Germline lookup yields CDR1 SNHLY and CDR2 FYNNEI. The junction had 11 bases not matched to a gene; V was cut back by 4 bases and J by 6 bases. This CDR3 spans 15 amino acids. Written as DNA, the CDR3 is TGTGCCAGCAGTGCCACGAATCCGACAGGGAATGGCTACACCTTC. Protein product: CASSATNPTGNGYTF.

The CDR3 DNA sequence: TGTGCCAGCAGCGTAGAACAGGGGTCCTACAATGAGCAGTTCTTC. As protein: CASSVEQGSYNEQFF. The genes are TRBV9 and TRBJ2-1; 7 bases align to TRBD1. CDR1 SGDLS and CDR2 YYNGEE come from the germline V gene. The CDR3 is 15 amino acids. Unmatched junction bases numbered 1, after V lost 0 bases and J lost 1 base.

The rearrangement uses TRBV19 and TRBJ2-2; the D gene is possibly TRBD2 (6 bases). The CDR3 length is 15 residues. Trimming took 6 bases from V and 2 from J, leaving 13 bases between them. CDR1 is LNHDA, CDR2 SQIVND, per germline (reference sequence). The CDR3 is CASSLGSANTGELFF. CDR3 sequence (DNA): TGTGCCAGTAGCCTCGGGAGCGCAAACACCGGGGAGCTGTTTTTT.

The CDR3 nucleotides read TGTGCCAGCAGTTTAAGGCGGGAGGGCTACAATGAGCAGTTCTTC. Translated: CASSLRREGYNEQFF. The chain links TRBV28 to TRBJ2-1, with TRBD2 matching over 9 bases. V shed 2 bases, J shed 3 bases, and the junction held 2 bases outside the gene matches. The germline CDR1 and CDR2 sequences are MDHEN and SYDVKM. This CDR3 has 15 amino acids.

J is TRBJ2-3 and V is TRBV6-4; TRBD2 might be the D (5 bases). Per the germline V gene, CDR1 is MRHNA and CDR2 is SNTAGT. This CDR3 contains 15 residues. V lost 0 bases, J lost 4 bases, and 11 bases lay in between. The CDR3 loop reads CASSDSAGNADTQYF. In DNA form, the CDR3 reads TGTGCCAGCAGTGACTCGGCCGGGAATGCAGATACGCAGTATTTT.

The genes are TRBV11-2 and TRBJ2-3; D perhaps matches TRBD1 (6 bases). Germline CDR1 SGHAT, CDR2 FQNNGV. CDR3 length: 16 amino acids. Deletions cut 4 bases from V and 3 bases from J, with 17 bases between. CDR3 loop: CASSSVGRDMTDTQYF. The DNA of the CDR3 is TGTGCCAGCAGCTCCGTCGGACGGGACATGACAGATACGCAGTATTTT.

The CDR3 DNA sequence: TGTGCCAGCACAGGAGACTCTGGGGCCAACGTCCTGACTTTC. Translated: CASTGDSGANVLTF. The chain recombines TRBV7-9 with TRBJ2-6, with D unclear. The V end lost 7 bases, the J end lost 0 bases, and 7 bases lay between the germline ends. This CDR3 region has 14 residues. The germline gives CDR1 SEHNR, CDR2 FQNEAQ (reference sequence). Combining the CDR3 with reference TRBV7-9 and TRBJ2-6 gives the whole variable domain DTGVSQNPRHKITKRGQNVTFRCDPISEHNRLYWYRQTLGQGPEFLTYFQNEAQLEKSRLLSDRFSAERPKGSFSTLEIQRTEQGDSAMYLCASTGDSGANVLTFGAGSRLTVL.

The CDR3 spells CASSPGGITLTFF. The CDR3 bases are TGTGCCAGCAGCCCCGGAGGGATTACACTGACTTTCTTT. The chain carries TRBV6-5 and TRBJ1-1; D is undetermined. Germline V gives CDR1 MNHEY, CDR2 SVGAGI. With 6 bases removed from V and 12 bases from J, the gap between germline ends came to 20 bases. The CDR3 is made up of 13 amino acids.

CDR3 bases: TGTGCCAGCAGTGACTGGGAGAATCAGCCCCAGCATTTT. This gives the protein CASSDWENQPQHF. The genes are TRBV2 and TRBJ1-5, with no clear D. The CDR3 extends over 13 amino acids. The germline V gene encodes CDR1 SNHLY and CDR2 FYNNEI. Trimming shortened V by 3 bases and J by 4 bases, and 7 bases separated the two germline ends.

The V gene is TRBV7-8, the J gene TRBJ1-3, with a tentative D call TRBD1 (6 bases). The CDR3 runs to 14 residues. With 5 bases removed from V and 5 bases from J, the gap between germline ends came to 13 bases. Germline lookup yields CDR1 SGHVS and CDR2 FQNEAQ. Written as DNA, the CDR3 is TGTGCCAGCAGCCCAGGGGATCAGAGAAACACCATATATTTT. It is translated as CASSPGDQRNTIYF.

The rearrangement joins TRBV10-2 to TRBJ2-3; TRBD1 matches at 7 bases. Unmatched junction bases numbered 6, after V lost 2 bases and J lost 1 base. This CDR3 spans 16 amino acids. The V gene's germline CDR1 is WSHSY and CDR2 SAAADI. The CDR3 reads CASSERQGWGTDTQYF. The CDR3 nucleotides are TGCGCCAGCAGTGAGAGACAGGGTTGGGGCACAGATACGCAGTATTTT.

The chain employs TRBV7-9 and TRBJ2-1; weak D call: TRBD1 (5 bases). The CDR3 loop spans 14 amino acids. Germline V gene lookup returns CDR1 SEHNR and CDR2 FQNEAQ (reference sequence). V lost 2 bases to trimming and J lost 9 bases, with 14 bases between them. The CDR3 loop reads CASSLSQGRAEQFF. CDR3 nucleotides: TGTGCCAGCAGCTTATCCCAGGGCAGGGCTGAGCAGTTCTTC.

V usage is TRBV24-1 and J usage is TRBJ2-1, with 7 bases aligning to TRBD1. The CDR3 totals 16 residues. From germline, CDR1 is KGHDR and CDR2 SFDVKD. V lost 4 bases and J lost 6; bases outside the gene matches: 11. The chain's CDR3 is CATSEPNRGRINEQFF. The CDR3 DNA follows: TGTGCCACCAGTGAACCTAACAGGGGCCGGATCAATGAGCAGTTCTTC.

The gene calls are TRBV6-5 and TRBJ1-1, with 9 nucleotides matching TRBD1. The V gene end was trimmed by 6 bases and the J gene end by 5 bases; junction bases not matched to a gene: 7. CDR1 is MNHEY, CDR2 SVGAGI, per germline. The CDR3 spans 14 residues. CDR3 sequence reads: CASSYRGPETEAFF. CDR3 in DNA: TGTGCCAGCAGCTACAGGGGGCCGGAGACTGAAGCTTTCTTT.

For the CDR3, the DNA is TGTGCCAGCAGCTATCTCTCGGAAGCTTTCTTT. Protein sequence: CASSYLSEAFF. The J gene is TRBJ1-1, the V gene TRBV12-3 or TRBV12-4; D gene uncertain. Trimming shortened V by 6 bases and J by 8 bases, and 10 bases separated the two germline ends. This CDR3 contains 11 residues.

The rearrangement joins TRBV13 to TRBJ2-7; D gene unclear. V was clipped by 3 bases and J by 5 bases, with 5 bases between them. This CDR3 spans 11 amino acids. CDR1 is PRHDT and CDR2 is FYEKMQ in the germline V gene (reference sequence). The chain's CDR3 is CASSLANEQYV. DNA of the CDR3: TGTGCCAGCAGCTTGGCAAACGAGCAGTACGTC.